The T cell receptor beta chain described here comes from a study of T cells in Graves' hyperthyroidism and ophthalmopathy. The CDR3 has 15 residues. The V gene end was trimmed by 6 bases and the J gene end by 3 bases; junction bases not matched to a gene: 10. Germline V gene lookup returns CDR1 LNHDA and CDR2 SQIVND (reference sequence). It was RNA transcripts that yielded the amplified TCR beta CDR3 regions. Using the HTBI primer set, a first-round RT-PCR was run on the TCR CDR3. TCRdb independently ran MiXCR on the multiplex PCR reads; one entry per CDR3 protein. The sample holds around 340,000 distinct CDR3 sequences, 15% to 20% seen once. Ophthalmopathy patients all had a Clinical Activity Score of at least 3, a NOSPECS grade of at least 4 and disease under 3 months old. This clonotype has ten or more counts.

The gene calls are TRBV19 and TRBJ1-1; 7 nucleotides align to TRBD1. This clonotype originated in a woman in her forties with Graves' ophthalmopathy. The specimen sequenced was blood. The CDR3 region has the DNA TGTGCCAGTAGCGGATGGGACAGCGGGTACACTGAAGCTTTCTTT. Protein: CASSGWDSGYTEAFF.